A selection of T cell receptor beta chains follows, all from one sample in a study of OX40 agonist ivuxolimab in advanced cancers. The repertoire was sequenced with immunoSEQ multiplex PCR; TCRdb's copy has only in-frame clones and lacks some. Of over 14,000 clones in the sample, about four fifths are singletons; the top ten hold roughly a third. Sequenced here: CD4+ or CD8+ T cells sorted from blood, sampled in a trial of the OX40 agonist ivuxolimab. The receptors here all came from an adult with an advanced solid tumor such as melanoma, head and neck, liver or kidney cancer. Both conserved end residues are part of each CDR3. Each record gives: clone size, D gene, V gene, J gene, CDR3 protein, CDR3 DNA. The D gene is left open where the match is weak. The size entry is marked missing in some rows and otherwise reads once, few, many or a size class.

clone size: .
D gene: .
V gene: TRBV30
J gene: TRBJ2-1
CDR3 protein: CAWSLALAGGNEQFF
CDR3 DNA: TGTGCCTGGAGTCTCGCACTCGCGGGCGGAAATGAGCAGTTCTTC

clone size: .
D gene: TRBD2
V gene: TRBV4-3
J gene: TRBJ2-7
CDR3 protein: CASSQDRGLAGAYEQYF
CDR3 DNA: TGCGCCAGCAGCCAAGATAGGGGACTAGCGGGAGCATACGAGCAGTACTTC

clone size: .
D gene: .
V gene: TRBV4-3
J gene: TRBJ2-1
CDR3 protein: CASSQVRFHNEQFF
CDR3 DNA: TGCGCCAGCAGCCAAGTTAGGTTCCACAATGAGCAGTTCTTC

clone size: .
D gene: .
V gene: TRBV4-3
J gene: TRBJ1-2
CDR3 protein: CASSQDRRGGGYTF
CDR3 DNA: TGCGCCAGCAGCCAAGATAGACGGGGAGGAGGCTACACCTTC

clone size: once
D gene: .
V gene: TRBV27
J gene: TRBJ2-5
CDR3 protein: CASSLSRGDHQETQYF
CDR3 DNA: TGTGCCAGCAGTTTATCGAGGGGCGACCACCAAGAGACCCAGTACTTC

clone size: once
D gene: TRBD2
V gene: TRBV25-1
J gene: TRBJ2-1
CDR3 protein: CASSGVWGGNEQFF
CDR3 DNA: TGTGCCAGCAGCGGCGTATGGGGGGGCAATGAGCAGTTCTTC

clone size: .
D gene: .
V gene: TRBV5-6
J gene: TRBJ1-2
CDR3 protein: CASSLSGIRAYGYTF
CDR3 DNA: TGTGCCAGCAGCTTGAGCGGAATCCGCGCTTATGGCTACACCTTC

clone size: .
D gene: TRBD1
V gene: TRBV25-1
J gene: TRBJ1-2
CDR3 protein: CASSESDQGANGYTF
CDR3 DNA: TGTGCCAGCAGTGAATCAGATCAGGGGGCTAACGGCTACACCTTC

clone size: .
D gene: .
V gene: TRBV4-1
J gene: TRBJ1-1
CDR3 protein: CASSQKARREAGTEAFF
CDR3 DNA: TGCGCCAGCAGCCAGAAAGCCCGCCGGGAAGCGGGAACTGAAGCTTTCTTT

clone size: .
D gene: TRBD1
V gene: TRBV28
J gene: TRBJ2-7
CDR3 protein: CASWDRGQVINYEQYF
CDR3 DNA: TGTGCCAGCTGGGACAGGGGGCAAGTTATAAACTACGAGCAGTACTTC

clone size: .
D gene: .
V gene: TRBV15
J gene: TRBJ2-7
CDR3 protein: CATAEKGGLYEQYF
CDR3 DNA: TGTGCCACCGCCGAAAAGGGGGGACTCTACGAGCAGTACTTC

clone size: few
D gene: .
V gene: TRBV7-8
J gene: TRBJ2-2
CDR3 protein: CASSLEAGWNTGELFF
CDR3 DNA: TGTGCCAGCAGCTTAGAGGCAGGGTGGAACACCGGGGAGCTGTTTTTT

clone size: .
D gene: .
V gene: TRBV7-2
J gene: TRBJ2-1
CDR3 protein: CASSHPRDNEQFF
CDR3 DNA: TGTGCCAGCAGCCACCCTCGAGACAATGAGCAGTTCTTC

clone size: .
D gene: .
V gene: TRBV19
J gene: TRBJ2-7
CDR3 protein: CASSSVEGLAYEQYF
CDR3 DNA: TGTGCCAGTAGTTCCGTGGAGGGCCTCGCCTACGAGCAGTACTTC

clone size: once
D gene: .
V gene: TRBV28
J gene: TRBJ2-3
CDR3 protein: CASRVREPAGTQYF
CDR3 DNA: TGTGCCAGCAGAGTACGGGAGCCTGCAGGTACGCAGTATTTT

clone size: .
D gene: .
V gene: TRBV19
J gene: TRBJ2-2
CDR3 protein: CASSAGELFF
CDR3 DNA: TGTGCCAGTAGCGCCGGGGAGCTGTTTTTT

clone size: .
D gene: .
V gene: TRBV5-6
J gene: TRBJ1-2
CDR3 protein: CASSFWEANYGYTF
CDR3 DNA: TGTGCCAGCAGCTTTTGGGAAGCTAACTATGGCTACACCTTC

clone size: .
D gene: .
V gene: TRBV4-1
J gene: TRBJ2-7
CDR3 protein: CASSLTLPDEQYF
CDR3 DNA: TGCGCCAGCAGCCTGACTCTTCCAGACGAGCAGTACTTC

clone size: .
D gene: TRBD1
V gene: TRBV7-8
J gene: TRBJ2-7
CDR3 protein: CASSNPRDGAGGSYEQYF
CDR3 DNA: TGTGCCAGCAGCAATCCCCGGGACGGGGCAGGGGGTTCCTACGAGCAGTACTTC

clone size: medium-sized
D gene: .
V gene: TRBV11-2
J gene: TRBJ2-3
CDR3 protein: CASSIPSRTDTQYF
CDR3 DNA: TGTGCCAGCAGCATACCTAGCAGAACAGATACGCAGTATTTT

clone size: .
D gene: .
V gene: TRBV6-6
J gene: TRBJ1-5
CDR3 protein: CASSYWGDNQPQHF
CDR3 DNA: TGTGCCAGCAGTTACTGGGGCGACAATCAGCCCCAGCATTTT

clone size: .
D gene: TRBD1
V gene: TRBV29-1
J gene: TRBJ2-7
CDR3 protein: CSGRTGGYEQYF
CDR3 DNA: TGCAGCGGCCGGACAGGGGGCTACGAGCAGTACTTC

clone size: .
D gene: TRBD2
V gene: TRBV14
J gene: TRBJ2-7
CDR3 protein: CASSWAGGNEQYF
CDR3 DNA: TGTGCCAGCAGCTGGGCGGGAGGGAACGAGCAGTACTTC

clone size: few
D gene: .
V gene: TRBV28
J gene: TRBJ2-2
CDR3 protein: CASSWRGANTGELFF
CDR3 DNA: TGTGCCAGCAGTTGGCGGGGCGCGAACACCGGGGAGCTGTTTTTT

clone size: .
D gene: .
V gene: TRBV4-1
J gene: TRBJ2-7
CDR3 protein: CASSQVAGHYEQYF
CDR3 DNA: TGCGCCAGCAGCCAAGTGGCCGGGCACTACGAGCAGTACTTC

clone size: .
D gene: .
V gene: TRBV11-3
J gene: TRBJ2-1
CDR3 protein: CASSLDSGEYNEQFF
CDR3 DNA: TGTGCCAGCAGCTTAGATTCAGGGGAGTACAATGAGCAGTTCTTC

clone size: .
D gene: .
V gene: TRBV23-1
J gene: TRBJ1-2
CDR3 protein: CAGEGYTF
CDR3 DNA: TGCGCGGGGGAAGGCTACACCTTC

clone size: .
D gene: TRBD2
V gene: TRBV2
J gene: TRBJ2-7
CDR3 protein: CASSESRTSGAYEQYF
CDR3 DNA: TGTGCCAGCAGTGAATCCAGGACTAGCGGGGCCTACGAGCAGTACTTC

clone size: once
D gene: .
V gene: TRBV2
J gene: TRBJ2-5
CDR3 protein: CASRGRVSETQYF
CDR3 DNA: TGTGCCAGCAGGGGCAGGGTTTCAGAGACCCAGTACTTC

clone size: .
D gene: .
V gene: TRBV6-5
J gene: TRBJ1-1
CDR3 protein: CASRRQVGDTEAFF
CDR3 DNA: TGTGCCAGCAGACGACAGGTGGGGGACACTGAAGCTTTCTTT

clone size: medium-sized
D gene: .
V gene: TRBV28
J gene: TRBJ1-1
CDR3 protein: CASSLAMNTEAFF
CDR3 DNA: TGTGCCAGCAGTTTGGCTATGAACACTGAAGCTTTCTTT